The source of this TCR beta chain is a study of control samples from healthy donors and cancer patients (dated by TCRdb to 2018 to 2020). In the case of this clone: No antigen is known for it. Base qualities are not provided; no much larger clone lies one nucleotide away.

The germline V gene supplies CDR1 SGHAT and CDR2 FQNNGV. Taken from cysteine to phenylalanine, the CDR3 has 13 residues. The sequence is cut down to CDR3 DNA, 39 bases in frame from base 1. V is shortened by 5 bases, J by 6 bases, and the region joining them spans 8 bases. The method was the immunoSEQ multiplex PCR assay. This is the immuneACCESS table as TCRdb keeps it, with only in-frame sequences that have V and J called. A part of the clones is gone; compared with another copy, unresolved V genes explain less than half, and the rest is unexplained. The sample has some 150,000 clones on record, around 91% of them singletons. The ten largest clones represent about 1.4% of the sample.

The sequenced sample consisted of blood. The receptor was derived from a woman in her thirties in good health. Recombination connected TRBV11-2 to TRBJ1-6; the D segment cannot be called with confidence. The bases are TGTGCCAGCAGCCCGGGTGCTAATTCACCCCTCCACTTT. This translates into CASSPGANSPLHF.